The 21 T cell receptor beta chains presented below share a single source sample, sequenced in a study of identical twins. In TCRdb, the 5' RACE reads were re-called with MiXCR into one record per CDR3 protein. The data show around 1.7 million distinct CDR3 sequences, around a third seen once. Sequenced material: cord blood. Receptors were obtained from a newborn girl in good health.

The chain couples TRBV20-1 to TRBJ2-1; tentatively, D is TRBD1 (5 bases). Trimming removed 2 bases at V and 4 bases at J, with 12 bases between. There are 14 residues in the CDR3. Germline CDR1 reads DFQATT; CDR2 reads SNEGSKA (reference sequence). Written as DNA, the CDR3 is TGCAGTGCTAGAAAGCAGGGCTCGTACAATGAGCAGTTCTTC. It is translated as CSARKQGSYNEQFF.

The sample holds a few counts of this clonotype. This chain joins TRBV20-1 and TRBJ2-7; 9 nucleotides match TRBD2. The CDR3 is made up of 16 amino acids. Germline values: CDR1 DFQATT, CDR2 SNEGSKA (reference sequence). After removal of 0 bases from V and 2 bases from J, the junction contained 8 bases not matched to a gene. The CDR3 region is CSARDPLAGKAYEQYF. The CDR3 region has the DNA TGCAGTGCTAGAGATCCGCTAGCGGGGAAAGCCTACGAGCAGTACTTC.

The sample holds a few counts of this clonotype. The rearrangement joins TRBV20-1 to TRBJ1-4; D is unclear. Trimming left V 0 bases short and J 5 bases short, with 10 bases between. Per germline, CDR1 DFQATT and CDR2 SNEGSKA (reference sequence). The CDR3 spans 14 residues. CDR3 region: CSARDRPANEKLFF. CDR3 DNA sequence: TGCAGTGCTAGAGATAGACCGGCCAATGAAAAACTGTTTTTT.

The V and J genes are TRBV5-1 and TRBJ2-7; 10 bases agree with TRBD2. Losses at the gene ends were 2 bases for V and 2 bases for J; bases not matched to a gene: 7. The CDR3 has 16 residues. Germline V gene sequence: CDR1 SGHRS, CDR2 YFSETQ. CDR3 protein: CASSLGGLAKTYEQYF. The CDR3, as DNA: TGCGCCAGCAGCTTAGGGGGACTAGCGAAGACCTACGAGCAGTACTTC.

The genes are TRBV5-6 and TRBJ2-1; possibly TRBD2 for D (6 bases). The J call may be in error: the DNA end matches TRBJ2-7 better. Germline loops: CDR1 SGHDT, CDR2 YYEEEE. This CDR3 comprises 14 residues. CDR3 loop: CASSWVTSYNEQYF. The CDR3 DNA sequence: TGTGCCAGCAGCTGGGTGACTAGTTACAATGAGCAGTACTTC.

The V gene is TRBV18, the J gene TRBJ2-1, with TRBD2 identical over 7 bases. Looked up from germline, CDR1 is KGHSH and CDR2 is LQKENI. Unmatched junction bases numbered 6, after V lost 0 bases and J lost 4 bases. The CDR3 consists of 16 residues. The CDR3 sequence is CASSPPASGDYNEQFF. The CDR3 DNA is TGTGCCAGCTCACCACCGGCTAGCGGAGATTACAATGAGCAGTTCTTC.

The chain employs TRBV27 and TRBJ2-3, with TRBD2 matching over 11 bases. Per germline, CDR1 MNHEY and CDR2 SMNVEV (reference sequence). The V gene end was trimmed by 3 bases and the J gene end by 5 bases; junction bases not matched to a gene: 7. This CDR3 region has 16 residues. The CDR3 protein is CASSFRATSGKDTQYF. CDR3 DNA: TGTGCCAGCAGTTTCCGGGCGACTAGCGGGAAAGATACGCAGTATTTT.

The chain couples TRBV29-1 to TRBJ2-7, with 11 bases identical to TRBD2. The CDR3 sequence is 16 residues long. After removal of 1 base from V and 1 base from J, the junction contained 6 bases not matched to a gene. CDR1 is SQVTM and CDR2 is ANQGSEA in the germline V gene. CDR3 sequence: CSVEGALAGGSYEQYF. CDR3 coding DNA: TGCAGCGTTGAAGGGGCTCTAGCGGGGGGATCCTACGAGCAGTACTTC.

This chain connects TRBV20-1 to TRBJ1-1; no firm D call. The CDR3 spans 11 residues. Per germline, CDR1 DFQATT and CDR2 SNEGSKA (reference sequence). Deletions cut 3 bases from V and 1 base from J, with 3 bases between. The CDR3 here is CSASWNTEAFF. For the CDR3, the DNA is TGCAGTGCTAGTTGGAACACTGAAGCTTTCTTT.

This clonotype has more than one count but fewer than ten. The J gene is TRBJ2-3, the V gene TRBV4-2; D ambiguous. CDR1 is LGHNA and CDR2 is YNFKEQ in the germline V gene. Trimming pared 2 bases from V and 5 bases from J, leaving 8 bases between. The CDR3 is 13 amino acids. In DNA form, the CDR3 reads TGTGCCAGCAGCCAACCCAGAAGAGATACGCAGTATTTT. Its protein product is CASSQPRRDTQYF.

The CDR3 here is CASSQGPSGTGEQFF. The CDR3 nucleotides are TGCGCCAGCAGCCAAGGGCCTAGCGGGACGGGTGAGCAGTTCTTC. V gene TRBV4-1 combines with J gene TRBJ2-1, with 9 bases fitting TRBD2. The germline V gene has CDR1 MGHRA and CDR2 YSYEKL. Trimming cost V 1 base and J 9 bases; bases outside gene matches: 7. The CDR3 has 15 residues.

This clonotype was detected only a few times. The chain couples TRBV5-1 to TRBJ2-7, with D unclear. Germline V gives CDR1 SGHRS, CDR2 YFSETQ. This CDR3 has 15 amino acids. Trimming took 0 bases from V and 3 from J, leaving 13 bases between them. Here the CDR3 DNA reads TGCGCCAGCAGCTTGGACTCCGCCAGGCTCTACGAGCAGTACTTC. It codes for CASSLDSARLYEQYF.

This clonotype came up a few times. The V call is TRBV5-4, the J call TRBJ1-1, with TRBD1 as a possible D gene (6 bases). Per the germline V gene, CDR1 is SGHNT and CDR2 is YYREEE (reference sequence). This CDR3 has 16 residues. Trimming removed 0 bases at V and 5 bases at J, with 17 bases between. In DNA form, the CDR3 reads TGTGCCAGCAGCTTGGAGATGTTGGGGGGCAGGACTGAAGCTTTCTTT. It is translated as CASSLEMLGGRTEAFF. Together with reference TRBV5-4 and TRBJ1-1, the CDR3 gives the full variable domain: ETGVTQSPTHLIKTRGQQVTLRCSSQSGHNTVSWYQQALGQGPQFIFQYYREEENGRGNFPPRFSGLQFPNYSSELNVNALELDDSALYLCASSLEMLGGRTEAFFGQGTRLTVV.

This clonotype was observed a handful of times. V gene TRBV20-1 combines with J gene TRBJ2-1; unclear D gene. The CDR3 spans 16 residues. The V end lost 4 bases, the J end lost 4 bases, and 20 bases lay between the germline ends. Germline V gene lookup returns CDR1 DFQATT and CDR2 SNEGSKA (reference sequence). Written as DNA, the CDR3 is TGCAGTGCTATCCTCATCGCCGCGAGATCGTACAATGAGCAGTTCTTC. As protein: CSAILIAARSYNEQFF.

The V and J genes are TRBV20-1 and TRBJ2-1, with D uncertain. CDR3 length: 14 residues. The V and J ends lost 6 bases and 7 bases respectively, with 19 bases between them. CDR1 and CDR2 (germline): DFQATT, SNEGSKA (reference sequence). Here the CDR3 DNA reads TGCAGTGCACCGTCCGGGCTAGTTGGGAATGAGCAGTTCTTC. It encodes CSAPSGLVGNEQFF.

The chain recombines TRBV6-5 with TRBJ2-5, with D perhaps given as TRBD1 or TRBD2 (5 bases each). The V gene's germline CDR1 is MNHEY and CDR2 SVGAGI. The CDR3 has 14 residues. Trimming removed 0 bases from V and 5 bases from J, with 10 bases in between. Here the CDR3 reads CASSYSGVVETQYF. Written as DNA, the CDR3 is TGTGCCAGCAGTTACTCGGGGGTAGTGGAGACCCAGTACTTC.

In regard to this clonotype: One junction end does not reproduce the germline sequence, and a read error may be involved. The chain is built from TRBV7-2 and TRBJ1-4; D not resolved. The CDR3 has 15 amino acids. Looked up from germline, CDR1 is SGHTA and CDR2 is FQGNSA. The CDR3 DNA sequence: TGTGCCAGCAGCTTAAAAGGTTCTTTTAATGAAAAACTGTCTTTT. Protein: CASSLKGSFNEKLSF.

This clonotype was detected many times. This chain joins TRBV29-1 and TRBJ2-4; 8 nucleotides agree with TRBD1. V gave up 7 bases and J gave up 4 bases; unmatched junction bases: 3. The CDR3 runs 12 residues. The germline V gene encodes CDR1 SQVTM and CDR2 ANQGSEA. The CDR3 DNA is TGCAGCGCTTGGACAGGGAAAAACATTCAGTACTTC. This codes for CSAWTGKNIQYF.

This clonotype has more than one count but fewer than ten. The V and J genes are TRBV28 and TRBJ1-2; no firm D call. The V and J ends lost 1 base and 4 bases respectively, with 4 bases between them. CDR3 size: 12 residues. The germline V gene has CDR1 MDHEN and CDR2 SYDVKM. Written as DNA, the CDR3 is TGTGCCAGCAGTTTATTCCCCTATGGCTACACCTTC. It is translated as CASSLFPYGYTF.

The gene calls are TRBV6-4 and TRBJ1-1; no firm D call. Germline-derived CDR1 and CDR2 are MRHNA and SNTAGT. V was cut by 9 bases and J by 4 bases, with 12 bases left in between. The CDR3 covers 12 residues. Here the CDR3 DNA reads TGTGCCAGACCCCCGGGCTGCACTGAAGCTTTCTTT. It codes for CARPPGCTEAFF.

This rearrangement joins TRBV24-1 to TRBJ2-1; maybe TRBD2 (7 bases). The V and J ends lost 5 bases and 9 bases respectively, with 28 bases between them. CDR3 length: 18 residues. CDR1 is KGHDR and CDR2 is SFDVKD in the germline V gene. CDR3 region: CATSVVVGKGGGLGEQFF. CDR3 DNA sequence: TGTGCCACCAGTGTGGTAGTAGGGAAAGGGGGGGGACTGGGTGAGCAGTTCTTC.